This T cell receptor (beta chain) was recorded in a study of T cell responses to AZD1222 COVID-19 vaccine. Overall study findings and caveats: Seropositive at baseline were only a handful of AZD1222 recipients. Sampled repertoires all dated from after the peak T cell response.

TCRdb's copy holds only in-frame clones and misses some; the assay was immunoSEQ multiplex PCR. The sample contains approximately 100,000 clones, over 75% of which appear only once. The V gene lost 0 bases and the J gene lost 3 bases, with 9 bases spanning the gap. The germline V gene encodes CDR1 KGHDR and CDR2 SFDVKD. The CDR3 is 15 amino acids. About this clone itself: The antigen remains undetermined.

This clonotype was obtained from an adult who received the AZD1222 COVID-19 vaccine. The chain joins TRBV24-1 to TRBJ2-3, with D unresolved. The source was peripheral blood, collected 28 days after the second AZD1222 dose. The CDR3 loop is CATSDLRVGTDTQYF. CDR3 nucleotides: TGTGCCACCAGTGATTTGAGGGTAGGAACAGATACGCAGTATTTT.